The sequence of this TCR beta chain was determined in a study of cytomegalovirus exposure and HLA in healthy donors (dated by TCRdb to about 2017). About the study as a whole: A later analysis indicated that the 95 to 150 validation repertoires were generated on the platform also employed for the 700 or so repertoires of the first cohort. Along with the 666-subject first cohort, a separate validation cohort of roughly 110 different subjects was used. High-throughput TCR immunosequencing, statistical association of individual TCRs with disease status, and machine learning were combined to predict cytomegalovirus infection status. The aim of the study was to test whether cataloging public T cell receptors could identify signatures of past pathogen exposure.

On this clone itself: Its target antigen remains unknown. No much larger clone is present one base from it, and per-base qualities are unavailable.

The CDR3 runs 15 residues from the cysteine to the phenylalanine. CDR3 DNA only is kept here, 45 bases in frame from base 1. V lost 4 bases and J lost 5 bases, and the count of bases not matched to a germline gene is 12. Based on the germline V gene, the CDR1 and CDR2 sequences are SQVTM and ANQGSEA. Separate from the approximately 670-subject first cohort, the validation cohort of around 130 subjects was the group to which the donors belonged. Results the study describes overall, beyond this receptor: A later analysis found that TCRs clustered in the first cohort also tended to co-occur in the 130 or so validation repertoires, with about 94% of cluster scores above 0. The study listed 150 to 200 TCR beta chains as associated with cytomegalovirus. The classifier was reported to diagnose cytomegalovirus status with high specificity and sensitivity in both the original cohort and the validation cohort. All 110 or so repertoires were used to score co-occurrence in the validation cohort in a later analysis, because that analysis had no HLA typing for the cohort. Three of the identified cytomegalovirus-associated TCR beta chains were confirmed in vitro to be specific for cytomegalovirus antigens. It was suggested by the authors that the approach could potentially be generalized to other disease states and immunological phenotypes. Most TCR sequences were observed very rarely across donors, whereas some public TCRs were present in many individuals.

Receptor libraries were prepared by the immunoSEQ multiplex PCR assay. As for the original processing: To diagnose cytomegalovirus status from the catalog of TCR beta chain sequences, a statistical classification framework was built. TCRdb retrieved this table from immuneACCESS and kept in-frame rearrangements only. Not all clones are present; in checked studies, unresolved V genes account for under half, and no reason is known for the remainder. The DNA was the basis for D and trimming; V, J and clone size are from that table. The sample profile shows about 70,000 clones; 80% to 95% of them were found once. The ten largest clones represent about 5.2% of the sample.

The specimen was PBMCs. The chain couples TRBV29-1 to TRBJ2-7; 9 central nucleotides agree with TRBD2. The TCR comes from a man aged 18 to 29 in good health and CMV-seropositive. The CDR3 amino acid sequence is: CSVVGSGSTVHEQYF. The nucleotide sequence is given as TGCAGCGTTGTAGGTAGCGGGAGCACCGTCCACGAGCAGTACTTC.